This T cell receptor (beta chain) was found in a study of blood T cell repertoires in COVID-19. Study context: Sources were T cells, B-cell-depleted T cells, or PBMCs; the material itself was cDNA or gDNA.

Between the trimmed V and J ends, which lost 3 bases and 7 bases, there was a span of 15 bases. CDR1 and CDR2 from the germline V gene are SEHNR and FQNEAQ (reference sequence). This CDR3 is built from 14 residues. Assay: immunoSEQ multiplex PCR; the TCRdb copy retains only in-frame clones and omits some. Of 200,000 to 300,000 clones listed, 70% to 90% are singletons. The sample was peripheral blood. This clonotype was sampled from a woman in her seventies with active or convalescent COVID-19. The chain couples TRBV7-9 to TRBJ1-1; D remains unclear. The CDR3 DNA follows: TGTGCCAGCAGCTTGGATCTCGGGAAAGATGAAGCTTTCTTT. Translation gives CASSLDLGKDEAFF.